The table lists the clone carrying this T cell receptor beta chain with a few counts. Antigen unknown. Using RNA transcripts as the source, TCR beta CDR3 regions were amplified. When the TCR CDR3 underwent first-round RT-PCR, the HTBI primer set was used. In TCRdb, the multiplex PCR reads were re-called with MiXCR into one record per CDR3 protein. This sample has 490,000 or so distinct CDR3 sequences, with approximately 16% found just once. The sample is drawn from a study of T cells in Graves' hyperthyroidism and ophthalmopathy. On the study more broadly: Peripheral blood was collected at initial diagnosis, before any treatment. Findings and limits, study-wide: Model output signaled ophthalmopathy a median 6.5 months ahead of onset.

The study based diagnoses on clinical symptoms, serum thyroxine and TRAb, thyroid ultrasound and orbital computed tomography. The CDR3 is 15 amino acids. Germline lookup yields CDR1 SGHDT and CDR2 YYEEEE. V was shortened by 4 bases and J by 1 base, with 11 bases between the two germline ends. The rearrangement uses TRBV5-6 and TRBJ2-2; the D gene could be TRBD1 or TRBD2 (5 bases each). The sequence came from a woman under 40 with Graves' ophthalmopathy. The sample consisted of blood. The DNA of the CDR3 is TGTGCCAGCAGCCGGGACCCTCGGAACACCGGGGAGCTGTTTTTT. It specifies CASSRDPRNTGELFF. Using reference TRBV5-6 and TRBJ2-2 for the parts outside the CDR3, the full variable domain is DAGVTQSPTHLIKTRGQQVTLRCSPKSGHDTVSWYQQALGQGPQFIFQYYEEEERQRGNFPDRFSGHQFPNYSSELNVNALLLGDSALYLCASSRDPRNTGELFFGEGSRLTVL.